This T cell receptor (beta chain) derives from a study of memory CD4+ T cells and cytomegalovirus serostatus. Across the study: This sample comes from healthy Belgian adults, 9 CMV seropositive, around 26 seronegative.

Germline CDR1 reads SGHVS; CDR2 reads FQNEAQ. Trimming took 1 base from V and 4 from J, leaving 19 bases between them. CDR3 length: 17 amino acids. Study results and limitations: Repertoires predicted CMV serostatus with median bootstrapped AUC of around 0.96.

As for this clone: The antigen is unknown.

Assay used: immunoSEQ multiplex PCR; TCRdb lists only in-frame clones, some missing. The data show 58,000 or so clones, 70% to 85% seen once. The sort gate was single viable CD3+CD4+CD8-CD45RO+ cells for memory CD4+ T cells. Serostatus was set by detecting CMV pp150, pp28, p38, p52 IgG. Total CD4+ T cells were enriched by CD4 positive selection. This chain links TRBV7-8 with TRBJ2-5, with D possibly matching TRBD1 (6 bases). This clonotype originated in an adult in good health and CMV-seropositive. Sequencing was carried out using memory CD4+ T cells from blood. CDR3 coding DNA: TGTGCCAGCAGCTTAGAGGGGGACCCTCACGCGGGAGAGACCCAGTACTTC. The encoded protein is CASSLEGDPHAGETQYF.